Listed below are T cell receptor beta chains from one sample, sequenced in a study of T cells after yellow fever vaccination. MiXCR, run by TCRdb on the 5' RACE reads, gives a single entry per CDR3 protein. This sample has approximately 550,000 distinct CDR3 sequences, with roughly 21% found just once. The starting material was PBMCs, obtained 15 days after the yellow fever booster vaccination. The receptors were gathered from a young man who received the YFV17D yellow fever vaccine. Each CDR3 is given with its conserved first and last residue. A D gene is named only where the DNA matches it firmly. Size values are once, few and many counts, or a class for expanded clones, and some rows have none.

v_gene: TRBV20-1
abundance: NA
j_gene: TRBJ2-5
d_gene: NA
CDR3aa: CSARGGTPTYQETQYF
CDR3nt: TGCAGTGCTAGAGGTGGGACACCAACTTATCAAGAGACCCAGTACTTC

v_gene: TRBV9
abundance: few
j_gene: TRBJ2-1
d_gene: NA
CDR3aa: CASSVVGSVEQFF
CDR3nt: TGTGCCAGCAGCGTAGTTGGATCTGTCGAGCAGTTCTTC

v_gene: TRBV20-1
abundance: NA
j_gene: TRBJ2-2
d_gene: NA
CDR3aa: CSAARADTGELFF
CDR3nt: TGCAGTGCTGCCCGGGCCGACACCGGGGAGCTGTTTTTT

v_gene: TRBV6-5
abundance: NA
j_gene: TRBJ2-2
d_gene: NA
CDR3aa: CASSYSNRGLEELFF
CDR3nt: TGTGCCAGCAGTTACTCGAACCGGGGCCTAGAGGAGCTGTTTTTT

v_gene: TRBV20-1
abundance: NA
j_gene: TRBJ2-5
d_gene: NA
CDR3aa: CSATAGVETQYF
CDR3nt: TGCAGTGCTACTGCCGGGGTTGAGACCCAGTACTTC

v_gene: TRBV27
abundance: NA
j_gene: TRBJ2-3
d_gene: TRBD2
CDR3aa: CASSLFDPGTSGSNTQYF
CDR3nt: TGTGCCAGCAGTTTATTTGATCCGGGGACTAGCGGGTCTAATACGCAGTATTTT

v_gene: TRBV6-5
abundance: few
j_gene: TRBJ2-7
d_gene: TRBD2
CDR3aa: CASSSLAVSYEQYF
CDR3nt: TGTGCCAGCAGTTCTCTAGCGGTATCCTACGAGCAGTACTTC

v_gene: TRBV7-6
abundance: NA
j_gene: TRBJ2-5
d_gene: NA
CDR3aa: CASSVGRGTQYF
CDR3nt: TGTGCCAGCAGCGTGGGACGCGGGACCCAGTACTTC

v_gene: TRBV7-8
abundance: NA
j_gene: TRBJ2-7
d_gene: NA
CDR3aa: CASSLGFGRGYEQYF
CDR3nt: TGTGCCAGCAGCTTGGGGTTTGGGCGGGGCTACGAGCAGTACTTC

v_gene: TRBV19
abundance: few
j_gene: TRBJ2-7
d_gene: NA
CDR3aa: CASRPRSDIYEQYF
CDR3nt: TGTGCCAGTAGACCCCGGTCGGACATTTACGAGCAGTACTTC